A selection of T cell receptor beta chains follows, all from one sample in a study of shared clonotypes between healthy human individuals. Generated by immunoSEQ multiplex PCR, the TCRdb table keeps only in-frame clones and is missing some. The data contain roughly 2,300,000 clones, about 90% of them singletons. Material for sequencing was naive CD4+ T cells from PBMCs. These receptors came from a man younger than 35 in good health. Some clones in this sample may be carry-over from other donors' samples. CDR3s include the opening cysteine and the closing phenylalanine or tryptophan. D genes are given only for firm matches. A row's size may be missing; if present it is once, few, many or a size class.

D | J | V | size | CDR3 | DNA
TRBD2 | TRBJ2-7 | TRBV5-4 | NA | CASSGIPGLAGVDEQYF | TGTGCCAGCAGCGGGATCCCGGGACTAGCGGGAGTAGACGAGCAGTACTTC
NA | TRBJ2-3 | TRBV2 | once | CASTRGGEDTQYF | TGTGCCAGCACCAGGGGAGGCGAGGATACGCAGTATTTT
NA | TRBJ1-3 | TRBV5-4 | NA | CASSLKGSSGNTIYF | TGTGCCAGCAGCTTAAAAGGCAGCTCTGGAAACACCATATATTTT
NA | TRBJ2-7 | TRBV5-4 | NA | CASRSANSYEQYF | TGTGCCAGCAGATCCGCTAACTCCTACGAGCAGTACTTC
NA | TRBJ1-4 | TRBV19 | NA | CASSLQVDEKLFF | TGTGCCAGTAGTCTCCAAGTGGATGAAAAACTGTTTTTT
NA | TRBJ2-7 | TRBV27 | NA | CASGRFASEPYEQYF | TGTGCCAGCGGACGTTTTGCTAGCGAACCCTACGAGCAGTACTTC
TRBD2 | TRBJ2-3 | TRBV13 | once | CASSLTSGDSSSTDTQYF | TGTGCCAGCAGCTTGACTAGCGGGGATTCCAGTAGCACAGATACGCAGTATTTT
NA | TRBJ2-5 | TRBV14 | NA | CASSLSVGWVPSETQYF | TGTGCCAGCAGCTTAAGTGTCGGTTGGGTCCCCTCAGAGACCCAGTACTTC
NA | TRBJ1-4 | TRBV30 | NA | CAWSVGGGEKLFF | TGTGCCTGGAGTGTAGGGGGAGGAGAAAAACTGTTTTTT
NA | TRBJ2-4 | TRBV7-8 | NA | CASSLAATVNIQYF | TGTGCCAGCAGCTTAGCTGCGACGGTAAACATTCAGTACTTC
NA | TRBJ2-7 | TRBV27 | NA | CASSPGWGRSYEQYF | TGTGCCAGCAGCCCTGGTTGGGGGCGAAGCTACGAGCAGTACTTC
NA | TRBJ2-3 | TRBV11-2 | NA | CASRAFAPLPRGTDTQYF | TGTGCCAGCAGGGCTTTCGCCCCCTTGCCTCGAGGGACAGATACGCAGTATTTT
NA | TRBJ1-4 | TRBV6-6 | NA | CASSYLKREKLFF | TGTGCCAGCAGTTATTTGAAAAGGGAAAAACTGTTTTTT
TRBD1 | TRBJ2-5 | TRBV6-1 | NA | CASSRDRQETQYF | TGTGCCAGCAGCCGGGACAGGCAGGAGACCCAGTACTTC
TRBD1 | TRBJ2-2 | TRBV7-3 | NA | CASSPGTGGAGELFF | TGTGCCAGCAGCCCGGGGACAGGGGGTGCCGGGGAGCTGTTTTTT
TRBD2 | TRBJ2-7 | TRBV10-3 | NA | CAISERTSGIYEQYF | TGTGCCATCAGTGAGCGGACTAGCGGGATATACGAGCAGTACTTC
NA | TRBJ2-4 | TRBV10-2 | NA | CASRVGTAKNIQYF | TGCGCCAGCAGGGTCGGGACGGCCAAAAACATTCAGTACTTC
TRBD1 | TRBJ2-7 | TRBV28 | once | CASSSPGQGKGNEQYF | TGTGCCAGCAGTTCCCCCGGACAGGGGAAGGGGAACGAGCAGTACTTC
TRBD1 | TRBJ2-3 | TRBV30 | once | CAWSVWTGGDTQYF | TGTGCCTGGAGTGTATGGACAGGGGGGGATACGCAGTATTTT
TRBD1 | TRBJ1-3 | TRBV6-1 | NA | CAIGRDRVDTIYF | TGTGCCATCGGCCGGGACAGGGTGGACACCATATATTTT